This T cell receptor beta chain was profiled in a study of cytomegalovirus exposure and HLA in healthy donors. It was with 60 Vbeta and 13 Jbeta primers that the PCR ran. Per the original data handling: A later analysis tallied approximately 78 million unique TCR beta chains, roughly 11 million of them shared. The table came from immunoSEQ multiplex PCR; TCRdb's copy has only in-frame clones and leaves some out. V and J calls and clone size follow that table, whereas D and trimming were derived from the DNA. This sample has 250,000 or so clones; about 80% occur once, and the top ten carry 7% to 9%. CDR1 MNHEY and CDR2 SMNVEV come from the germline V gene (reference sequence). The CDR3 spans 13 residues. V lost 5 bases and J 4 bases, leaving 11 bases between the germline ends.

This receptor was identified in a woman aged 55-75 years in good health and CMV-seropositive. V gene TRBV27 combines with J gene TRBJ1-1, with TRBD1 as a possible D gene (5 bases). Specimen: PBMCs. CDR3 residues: CASSLQGGTEAFF. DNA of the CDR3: TGTGCCAGCAGTCTGCAGGGAGGCACTGAAGCTTTCTTT.